This TCR beta chain was sequenced for a study of T cell responses to AZD1222 COVID-19 vaccine. The CDR3 loop spans 14 amino acids. Between the trimmed V and J ends, which lost 2 bases and 0 bases, there was a span of 8 bases. Germline-derived CDR1 and CDR2 are SGDLS and YYNGEE. Profiling relied on immunoSEQ multiplex PCR, and the TCRdb table lists in-frame clones only, not all of them. The sample includes 100,000 to 120,000 clones, 85% to 95% of them seen just once. With regard to this clone: The antigen remains undetermined.

Study-wide findings and caveats: A reported finding is that nearly half of spike-specific TCRs target unmutated variant regions.

The V and J genes are TRBV9 and TRBJ2-5; a possible D gene is TRBD2 (5 bases). The receptor was isolated from an adult who received the AZD1222 COVID-19 vaccine. The input for sequencing was peripheral blood, taken 28 days after the second AZD1222 dose. In DNA, the CDR3 is TGTGCCAGCAGCGTGGGAGCTAACCAAGAGACCCAGTACTTC. This translates into CASSVGANQETQYF.